Listed below are T cell receptor beta chains from one sample, sequenced in a study of T cell responses to AZD1222 COVID-19 vaccine. The protocol was immunoSEQ multiplex PCR, while the TCRdb copy is restricted to in-frame clones and leaves out a portion. In the table there are over 100,000 clones, 84% of which are singletons. The material sequenced was peripheral blood, taken on day 0 of AZD1222 vaccination. These receptors were taken from an adult in good health. The CDR3 runs from the conserved cysteine through the conserved F or W. Each record gives: D gene, V gene, clone size, J gene, CDR3 DNA, CDR3 protein. D genes are given only for firm matches. Clone sizes are given selectively: once, few, many, or a class where the clone is expanded.

d_call: TRBD1; v_call: TRBV7-9; clone_size: -; j_call: TRBJ2-1; cdr3_nt: TGTGCCAGCAGCTTAGCGAGGGGGACAGGGGCCTACAATGAGCAGTTCTTC; cdr3_aa: CASSLARGTGAYNEQFF
d_call: -; v_call: TRBV4-3; clone_size: -; j_call: TRBJ2-3; cdr3_nt: TGCGCCAGCAGCCCAAACAGTAGAGGTCGTTGGGATACGCAGTATTTT; cdr3_aa: CASSPNSRGRWDTQYF
d_call: -; v_call: TRBV5-1; clone_size: -; j_call: TRBJ2-1; cdr3_nt: TGCGCCAGCAGCTTGGATGCTCGATACAATGAGCAGTTCTTC; cdr3_aa: CASSLDARYNEQFF
d_call: -; v_call: TRBV28; clone_size: -; j_call: TRBJ1-2; cdr3_nt: TGTGCCAGCAGCCTCGGGACTTGGGGCTACACCTTC; cdr3_aa: CASSLGTWGYTF
d_call: -; v_call: TRBV6-6; clone_size: -; j_call: TRBJ1-3; cdr3_nt: TGTGCCAGCAGTTACTCGAGGACGGCCTCTGGAAACACCATATATTTT; cdr3_aa: CASSYSRTASGNTIYF
d_call: -; v_call: TRBV5-1; clone_size: -; j_call: TRBJ2-4; cdr3_nt: TGCGCCAGCAGCTTGGTTGGGGGCGCGCCCAAAAACATTCAGTACTTC; cdr3_aa: CASSLVGGAPKNIQYF
d_call: TRBD1; v_call: TRBV5-1; clone_size: -; j_call: TRBJ1-1; cdr3_nt: TGCGCCAGCAGCTTCTCCAGGGGGCCTGAAGCTTTCTTT; cdr3_aa: CASSFSRGPEAFF
d_call: -; v_call: TRBV21-1; clone_size: -; j_call: TRBJ2-7; cdr3_nt: TGTGCCAGCAGCAAAATGGGGCGGGAGACCTCCTACGAGCAGTACTTC; cdr3_aa: CASSKMGRETSYEQYF
d_call: -; v_call: TRBV4-3; clone_size: once; j_call: TRBJ1-1; cdr3_nt: TGCGCCAGCAGCCAAGTAGTCGGAGAAATCAAGGGGACTGAAGCTTTCTTT; cdr3_aa: CASSQVVGEIKGTEAFF
d_call: -; v_call: TRBV5-4; clone_size: -; j_call: TRBJ1-2; cdr3_nt: TGTGCCAGCAGCTTGGAGGTCGGCAGATCTACTTATGGCTACACCTTC; cdr3_aa: CASSLEVGRSTYGYTF
d_call: -; v_call: TRBV5-1; clone_size: -; j_call: TRBJ2-5; cdr3_nt: TGCGCCAGCAGCGGACAGAGCCAAGAGACCCAGTACTTC; cdr3_aa: CASSGQSQETQYF
d_call: -; v_call: TRBV7-2; clone_size: -; j_call: TRBJ2-7; cdr3_nt: TGTGCCAGCAGCTTAGCGGGCGGGGACGCCTACGAGCAGTACTTC; cdr3_aa: CASSLAGGDAYEQYF
d_call: -; v_call: TRBV20-1; clone_size: -; j_call: TRBJ1-6; cdr3_nt: TGCAGTGCTAGTCCACAACCCCCCCTCCACTTT; cdr3_aa: CSASPQPPLHF
d_call: TRBD1; v_call: TRBV24-1; clone_size: -; j_call: TRBJ2-3; cdr3_nt: TGTGCCACCAGTGATCCGACAGGGTCAGATACGCAGTATTTT; cdr3_aa: CATSDPTGSDTQYF
d_call: -; v_call: TRBV7-9; clone_size: -; j_call: TRBJ1-1; cdr3_nt: TGTGCCAGCAGCCCCGACAGTTACACTGAAGCTTTCTTT; cdr3_aa: CASSPDSYTEAFF
d_call: -; v_call: TRBV30; clone_size: -; j_call: TRBJ1-4; cdr3_nt: TGTGCAGTAGGGGGAACTAATGAAAAACTGTTTTTT; cdr3_aa: CAVGGTNEKLFF